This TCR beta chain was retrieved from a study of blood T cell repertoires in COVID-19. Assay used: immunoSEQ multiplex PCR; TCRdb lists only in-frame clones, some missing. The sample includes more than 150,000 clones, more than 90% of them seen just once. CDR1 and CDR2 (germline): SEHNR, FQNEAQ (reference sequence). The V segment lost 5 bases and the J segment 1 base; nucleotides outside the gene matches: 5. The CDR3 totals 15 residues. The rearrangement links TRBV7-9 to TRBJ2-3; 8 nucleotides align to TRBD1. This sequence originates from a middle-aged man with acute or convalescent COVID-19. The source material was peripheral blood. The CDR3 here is CASSLTGGRTDTQYF. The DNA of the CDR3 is TGTGCCAGCAGCCTCACAGGGGGACGCACAGATACGCAGTATTTT.